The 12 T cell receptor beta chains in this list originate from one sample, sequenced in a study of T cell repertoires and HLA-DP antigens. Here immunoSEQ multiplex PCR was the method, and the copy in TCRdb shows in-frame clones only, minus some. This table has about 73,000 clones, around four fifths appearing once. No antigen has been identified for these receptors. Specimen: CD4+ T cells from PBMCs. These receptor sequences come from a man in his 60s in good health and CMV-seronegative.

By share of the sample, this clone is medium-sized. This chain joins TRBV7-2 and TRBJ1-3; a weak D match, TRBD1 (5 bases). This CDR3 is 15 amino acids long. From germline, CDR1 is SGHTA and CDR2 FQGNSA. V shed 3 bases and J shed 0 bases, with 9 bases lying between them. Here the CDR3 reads CASSFRESSGNTIYF. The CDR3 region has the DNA TGTGCCAGCAGCTTCAGGGAGAGCTCTGGAAACACCATATATTTT.

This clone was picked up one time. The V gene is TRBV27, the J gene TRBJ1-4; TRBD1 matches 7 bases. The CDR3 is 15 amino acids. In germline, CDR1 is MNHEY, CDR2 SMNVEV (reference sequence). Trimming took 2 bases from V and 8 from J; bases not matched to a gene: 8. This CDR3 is CASSLDFRGQEKLFF. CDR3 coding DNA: TGTGCCAGCAGTTTAGACTTCAGGGGACAGGAAAAACTGTTTTTT.

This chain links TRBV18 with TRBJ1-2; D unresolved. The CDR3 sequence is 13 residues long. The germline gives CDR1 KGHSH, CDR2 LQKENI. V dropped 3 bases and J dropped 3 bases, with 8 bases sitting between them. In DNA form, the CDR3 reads TGTGCCAGCTCACCCCAAAGGGACTATGGCTACACCTTC. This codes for CASSPQRDYGYTF.

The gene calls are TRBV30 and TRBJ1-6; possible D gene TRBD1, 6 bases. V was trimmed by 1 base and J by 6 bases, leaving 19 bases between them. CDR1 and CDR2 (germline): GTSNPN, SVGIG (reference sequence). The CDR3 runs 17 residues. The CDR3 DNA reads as TGTGCCTGGAGTGAGAGGGGACGGGGGCGCGGTAATTCACCCCTCCACTTT. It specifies CAWSERGRGRGNSPLHF.

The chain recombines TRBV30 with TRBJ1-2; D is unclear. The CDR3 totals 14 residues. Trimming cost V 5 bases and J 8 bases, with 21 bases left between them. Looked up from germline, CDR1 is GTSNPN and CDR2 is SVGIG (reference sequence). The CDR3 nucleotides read TGTGCCTGGTCCCGCACCCGGACCGAGGGAGGCTACACCTTC. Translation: CAWSRTRTEGGYTF.

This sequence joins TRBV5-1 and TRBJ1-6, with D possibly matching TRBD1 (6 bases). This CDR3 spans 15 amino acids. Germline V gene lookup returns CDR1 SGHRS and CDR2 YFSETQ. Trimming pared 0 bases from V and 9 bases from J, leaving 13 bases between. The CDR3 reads CASSLDRARGSPLHF. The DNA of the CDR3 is TGCGCCAGCAGCTTGGACAGGGCGAGGGGTTCACCCCTCCACTTT.

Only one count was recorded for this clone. The DNA for the CDR3 is TGTGCCAGCAGTTCTGGCACAGATACGCAGTATTTT. Its protein is CASSSGTDTQYF. The chain couples TRBV27 to TRBJ2-3, with D unresolved. CDR1 MNHEY and CDR2 SMNVEV come from the germline V gene (reference sequence). Trimming removed 4 bases at V and 1 base at J, with 3 bases between. The CDR3 spans 12 residues.

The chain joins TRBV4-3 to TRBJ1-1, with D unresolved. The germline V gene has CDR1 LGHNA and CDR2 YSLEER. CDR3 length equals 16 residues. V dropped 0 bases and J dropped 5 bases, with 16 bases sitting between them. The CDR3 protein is CASSQDLVIGRTEAFF. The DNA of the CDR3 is TGCGCCAGCAGCCAAGACTTAGTGATTGGGAGGACTGAAGCTTTCTTT.

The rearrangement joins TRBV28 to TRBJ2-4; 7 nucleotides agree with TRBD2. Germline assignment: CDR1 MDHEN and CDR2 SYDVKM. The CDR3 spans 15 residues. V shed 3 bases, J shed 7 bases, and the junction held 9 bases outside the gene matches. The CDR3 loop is CASSFEAGVQNIQYF. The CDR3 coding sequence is TGTGCCAGCAGTTTCGAGGCGGGGGTGCAGAACATTCAGTACTTC.

In DNA, the CDR3 is TGTGCCACCAGCCAAGGGCAGGGGCTCGGGACAGATACGCAGTATTTT. Translation gives CATSQGQGLGTDTQYF. V gene TRBV15 combines with J gene TRBJ2-3; tentatively, D is TRBD1 (6 bases). Germline CDR1 and CDR2: LNHNV and YYDKDF (reference sequence). Trimming left V 5 bases short and J 3 bases short, with 18 bases between. The length of the CDR3 is 16 residues.

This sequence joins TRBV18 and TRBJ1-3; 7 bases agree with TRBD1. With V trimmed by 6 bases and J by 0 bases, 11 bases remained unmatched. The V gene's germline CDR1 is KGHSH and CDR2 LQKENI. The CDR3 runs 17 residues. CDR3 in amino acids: CASSPSTGPDSGNTIYF. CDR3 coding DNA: TGTGCCAGCTCTCCCTCGACAGGGCCAGACTCTGGAAACACCATATATTTT.

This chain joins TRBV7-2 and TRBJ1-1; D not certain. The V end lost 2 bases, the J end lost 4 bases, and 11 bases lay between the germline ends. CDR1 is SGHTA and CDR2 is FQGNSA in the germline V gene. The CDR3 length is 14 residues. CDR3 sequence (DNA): TGTGCCAGCAGCTTAAATTTTCGGGGCACTGAAGCTTTCTTT. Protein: CASSLNFRGTEAFF.